Here is one T cell receptor (beta chain) with its context. The sample comes from a study of blood T cell repertoires in COVID-19. As for the study in general: COVID-19 samples collected from the United States, Italy and Spain covered acute and convalescent phases. In each case, the material was cDNA or gDNA derived from T cells, B-cell-depleted T cells, or PBMCs.

Germline V CDR1 and CDR2: SEHNR, FQNEAQ (reference sequence). The CDR3 totals 14 residues. Trimming took off 2 bases at V and 0 bases at J, with 5 bases between the two ends. Authors' methods: Reference gene primer amplification gave nucleated cell count estimates. The repertoire was sequenced with immunoSEQ multiplex PCR; TCRdb's copy has only in-frame clones and lacks some. V, J and clone size were drawn from that table, and D and trimming were deduced from the DNA. The repertoire holds 80,000 to 85,000 clones, with less than 85% as singletons. The receptor's source is a human donor in a cohort sampled during active COVID-19. Sequenced sample: peripheral blood. This chain connects TRBV7-9 to TRBJ1-3; D unclear. CDR3 bases: TGTGCCAGCAGCTTATCCCTCTCTGGAAACACCATATATTTT. Its protein product is CASSLSLSGNTIYF.